The clone carrying this T cell receptor beta chain was counted many times. The data stem from a study of identical twins. With 3 bases removed from V and 1 base from J, the gap between germline ends came to 6 bases. This CDR3 contains 13 residues. TCRdb re-derived calls from the 5' RACE reads in MiXCR, one entry per CDR3 protein. The table lists 1.5 million to 2 million distinct CDR3 sequences, around 33% of them singletons. The clonotype originates from a newborn girl in good health. The gene calls are TRBV12-3 or TRBV12-4 and TRBJ1-1; unclear D gene. Sequencing used cord blood. CDR3 DNA sequence: TGTGCCAGCAGTTTCGCCGAGAACACTGAAGCTTTCTTT. Residues: CASSFAENTEAFF.